Shown below are 23 T cell receptor beta chains from a single sample sequenced in a study of T cell responses to AZD1222 COVID-19 vaccine. Assay used: immunoSEQ multiplex PCR; TCRdb lists only in-frame clones, some missing. The sample records 120,000 to 150,000 clones, over 85% being singletons. The specimen was peripheral blood, collected 28 days after the second AZD1222 dose. Receptors were obtained from an adult who received the AZD1222 COVID-19 vaccine.

The chain joins TRBV4-3 to TRBJ2-7, with TRBD1 matching 11 bases. J was trimmed by 2 bases and V by 4 bases; bases with no gene match: 1. There are 14 residues in the CDR3. CDR1 and CDR2 from the germline V gene are LGHNA and YSLEER. The CDR3 DNA is TGCGCCAGCAGCCCGGGACAGGGGGCCTACGAGCAGTACTTC. Protein: CASSPGQGAYEQYF.

The sample holds a few counts of this clone. V is TRBV9 and J is TRBJ2-3; D is undetermined. The CDR3 totals 13 residues. The germline V gene has CDR1 SGDLS and CDR2 YYNGEE. The V end lost 3 bases, the J end lost 6 bases, and 11 bases lay between the germline ends. CDR3 protein: CASSASNTDTQYF. In nucleotides, the CDR3 is TGTGCCAGCAGCGCCTCCAATACGGATACGCAGTATTTT.

J is TRBJ2-7 and V is TRBV7-9; D may be TRBD1 or TRBD2 (5 bases each). The CDR3 covers 14 residues. V gave up 1 base and J gave up 2 bases, with 9 bases separating them. In germline, CDR1 is SEHNR, CDR2 FQNEAQ (reference sequence). For the CDR3, the DNA is TGTGCCAGCAGCTTAGTCGGGGCCACCTACGAGCAGTACTTC. It specifies CASSLVGATYEQYF.

The chain recombines TRBV19 with TRBJ1-5; 11 nucleotides line up with TRBD1. With 3 bases clipped from V and 11 bases from J, the junction kept 9 bases outside the gene matches. The germline gives CDR1 LNHDA, CDR2 SQIVND (reference sequence). The CDR3 consists of 15 residues. The DNA of the CDR3 is TGTGCCAGTAGTATCAGGACAGGGGGCACTGAAGCCCAGCATTTT. It translates to CASSIRTGGTEAQHF.

The chain joins TRBV13 to TRBJ2-7; 7 bases match TRBD1. Per germline, CDR1 PRHDT and CDR2 FYEKMQ (reference sequence). With 6 bases clipped from V and 5 bases from J, the junction kept 16 bases outside the gene matches. The CDR3 length is 16 residues. The CDR3 protein is CASSYQGVALPHEQYF. The CDR3 DNA reads TGTGCCAGCAGTTACCAGGGGGTTGCCCTCCCCCACGAGCAGTACTTC.

J is TRBJ2-2 and V is TRBV19; D might be TRBD1 (6 bases). The V end lost 4 bases, the J end lost 2 bases, and 11 bases lay between the germline ends. This CDR3 comprises 15 residues. Germline CDR1 is LNHDA and CDR2 is SQIVND (reference sequence). The CDR3 spells CASSTGTLNTGELFF. The CDR3 region has the DNA TGTGCCAGTAGTACCGGGACACTTAACACCGGGGAGCTGTTTTTT.

This clone was seen only a few times. The V and J genes are TRBV2 and TRBJ2-5; D gene ambiguous. Trimming took off 2 bases at V and 8 bases at J, with 9 bases between the two ends. The CDR3 spans 12 residues. Germline V gene lookup returns CDR1 SNHLY and CDR2 FYNNEI. The CDR3: CASSETYRTQYF. The CDR3 region has the DNA TGTGCCAGCAGTGAAACTTACCGAACCCAGTACTTC.

J is TRBJ1-1 and V is TRBV29-1; D call uncertain. The length of the CDR3 is 11 residues. CDR1 is SQVTM and CDR2 is ANQGSEA in the germline V gene. V was cut by 1 base and J by 9 bases, with 9 bases left in between. The CDR3 bases are TGCAGCGTTGAAGCCGGTCTGAAAGCTTTCTTT. The encoded protein is CSVEAGLKAFF.

About this clone itself: The junction does not match germline at one end; this may be a read error. DNA of the CDR3: TGTGCCCGCAGCAGGAGCTACGAGCAGTACTTC. Its translation is CARSRSYEQYF. The chain couples TRBV6-2 or TRBV6-3 to TRBJ2-7; D gene unclear. The germline V gene has CDR1 MNHEY and CDR2 SVGEGT. CDR3 length: 11 residues.

The chain couples TRBV5-1 to TRBJ2-5; D call uncertain. CDR3 size: 14 residues. With 4 bases removed from V and 5 bases from J, the gap between germline ends came to 15 bases. Germline V gives CDR1 SGHRS, CDR2 YFSETQ. The CDR3 nucleotides read TGCGCCAGCAGCCCCCATCAGGCGGAGGAGACCCAGTACTTC. It encodes CASSPHQAEETQYF.

This rearrangement joins TRBV20-1 to TRBJ2-7; the match to TRBD1 covers 8 bases. In germline, CDR1 is DFQATT, CDR2 SNEGSKA (reference sequence). The CDR3 is 14 residues long. V trimming: 3 bases; J trimming: 5 bases; junction bases outside the gene matches: 9. The CDR3 coding sequence is TGCAGTGCTAGTTCGGACAGGGTCGTGAACGAGCAGTACTTC. Its translation is CSASSDRVVNEQYF.

A single count supports this clone. The chain couples TRBV6-4 to TRBJ2-3; maybe TRBD2 (6 bases). V was pared by 4 bases and J by 4 bases, with 12 bases between. The CDR3 is 14 residues long. The germline V gene encodes CDR1 MRHNA and CDR2 SNTAGT. This CDR3 is CASSGSGGADTQYF. CDR3 nucleotides: TGTGCCAGCAGTGGGAGCGGAGGGGCAGATACGCAGTATTTT.

The chain employs TRBV28 and TRBJ1-2; tentative D call: TRBD1 (5 bases). Trimming took 5 bases from V and 3 from J, leaving 13 bases between them. This CDR3 has 14 residues. The germline V gene has CDR1 MDHEN and CDR2 SYDVKM. CDR3 sequence reads: CASSRRGDHYGYTF. In DNA form, the CDR3 reads TGTGCCAGCAGTCGTCGAGGGGATCACTATGGCTACACCTTC.

J is TRBJ1-1 and V is TRBV19, with a tentative D call TRBD1 (6 bases). V was trimmed by 1 base and J by 1 base, leaving 10 bases between them. The CDR3 contains 15 residues. In germline, CDR1 is LNHDA, CDR2 SQIVND (reference sequence). The CDR3 spells CASSIADRWNTEAFF. Here the CDR3 DNA reads TGTGCCAGTAGTATAGCCGACAGGTGGAACACTGAAGCTTTCTTT.

The chain couples TRBV2 to TRBJ1-4, with no clear D. Trimming shortened V by 6 bases and J by 6 bases, and 14 bases separated the two germline ends. CDR1 is SNHLY, CDR2 FYNNEI, per germline. The CDR3 has 14 residues. CDR3 bases: TGTGCCAGCAGCCGCGAGAGGGCCGATGAAAAACTGTTTTTT. The encoded protein is CASSRERADEKLFF.

The rearrangement joins TRBV12-3 or TRBV12-4 to TRBJ1-1; D is undetermined. V lost 3 bases and J lost 6, with 5 bases in between. The CDR3 consists of 11 residues. The CDR3 DNA reads TGTGCCAGCAGTTTCGCGGCTGAAGCTTTCTTT. It encodes CASSFAAEAFF.

The chain couples TRBV6-5 to TRBJ2-2; 9 positions agree with TRBD1. CDR1 is MNHEY and CDR2 is SVGAGI in the germline V gene. The CDR3 spans 15 residues. J gave up 0 bases and V 9 bases, and 5 bases lay outside the gene matches. This CDR3 is CASLQGATNTGELFF. DNA of the CDR3: TGTGCCAGTCTACAGGGGGCTACGAACACCGGGGAGCTGTTTTTT.

This clone was counted a single time. V and J are TRBV11-2 and TRBJ2-1; D is unclear. CDR1 and CDR2 (germline): SGHAT, FQNNGV. Trimming took 1 base from V and 6 from J, leaving 7 bases between them. CDR3 length equals 13 residues. The CDR3 DNA reads as TGTGCCAGCAGCTTAGTGTTTGCCAATGAGCAGTTCTTC. Its protein is CASSLVFANEQFF. The complete variable domain, with remaining parts taken from reference TRBV11-2 and TRBJ2-1, reads EAGVAQSPRYKIIEKRQSVAFWCNPISGHATLYWYQQILGQGPKLLIQFQNNGVVDDSQLPKDRFSAERLKGVDSTLKIQPAKLEDSAVYLCASSLVFANEQFFGPGTRLTVL.

Of note for this clone: The sample holds other DNA sequences that translate to the same CDR3. V usage is TRBV9 and J usage is TRBJ2-1; TRBD2 agrees at 9 bases. CDR1 is SGDLS and CDR2 is YYNGEE in the germline V gene. V lost 2 bases, J lost 6 bases, and 3 bases stayed unmatched. CDR3 size: 14 residues. CDR3 loop: CASSVSGSLNEQFF. The DNA of the CDR3 is TGTGCCAGCAGCGTTAGCGGGAGTCTCAATGAGCAGTTCTTC.

The CDR3 bases are TGTGCCACTCTCACAGGGTGGGGGGGCACTGAAGCTTTCTTT. Translating gives CATLTGWGGTEAFF. The chain recombines TRBV21-1 with TRBJ1-1. TRBV21-1 is assigned pseudogene status. The CDR3 is 14 amino acids.

The V and J genes are TRBV30 and TRBJ2-7; D is perhaps TRBD2 (6 bases). The CDR3 covers 14 residues. V was pared by 4 bases and J by 4 bases, with 17 bases between. Germline CDR1 is GTSNPN and CDR2 is SVGIG (reference sequence). For the CDR3, the DNA is TGTGCCTGGAATGGGAGGAGCGACCCGTACGAGCAGTACTTC. Protein product: CAWNGRSDPYEQYF.

This clone was counted a single time. Other DNA sequences within the sample encode an identical CDR3. CDR3 nucleotides: TGTGCCAGCTCACCACCGGGGACAGGGGTTTACGAGCAGTACTTC. Translation gives CASSPPGTGVYEQYF. The J gene is TRBJ2-7, the V gene TRBV18; 10 bases are a match to TRBD1. Germline values: CDR1 KGHSH, CDR2 LQKENI. V lost 0 bases, J lost 4 bases, and 3 bases stayed unmatched. The CDR3 has 15 residues.

V usage is TRBV27 and J usage is TRBJ1-6, with 7 bases that match TRBD1. The germline V gene encodes CDR1 MNHEY and CDR2 SMNVEV (reference sequence). J was trimmed by 7 bases and V by 8 bases; bases with no gene match: 5. The CDR3 runs 13 residues. This CDR3 reads CASAGGRNSPLHF. In nucleotides, the CDR3 is TGTGCCAGCGCAGGGGGTCGGAATTCACCCCTCCACTTT.